One and the same sample provided the 9 T cell receptor beta chains below, sequenced in a study of T cell responses to AZD1222 COVID-19 vaccine. The method was immunoSEQ multiplex PCR; TCRdb's version includes in-frame clones alone and lacks a portion of them. The table lists 130,000 or so clones, around 84% of them singletons. This specimen was peripheral blood, taken on day 0 of AZD1222 vaccination. The receptors originated from an adult in good health.

This sequence joins TRBV3-1 (or the pseudogene TRBV3-2) and TRBJ1-5; D possibly corresponds to TRBD1 (6 bases). V shed 4 bases and J shed 4 bases, with 17 bases lying between them. Germline V gene sequence: CDR1 LGHDT, CDR2 YNNKEL (reference sequence). The length of the CDR3 is 16 residues. The CDR3 DNA reads as TGTGCCAGCAGCCCTACGGGGGGGCAGGGGAATCAGCCCCAGCATTTT. Translated: CASSPTGGQGNQPQHF.

The chain links TRBV19 to TRBJ2-3; tentatively, D is TRBD2 (6 bases). The CDR3 has 14 residues. Germline-derived CDR1 and CDR2 are LNHDA and SQIVND (reference sequence). V lost 6 bases, J lost 1 base, and 11 bases lay in between. CDR3 DNA sequence: TGTGCCAGTAGCCTCTTAGCGGGCACAGATACGCAGTATTTT. It yields the protein CASSLLAGTDTQYF.

V is TRBV5-1 and J is TRBJ1-4; D gene uncertain. The CDR3 is 16 residues long. Germline V gene lookup returns CDR1 SGHRS and CDR2 YFSETQ. V was shortened by 2 bases and J by 8 bases, with 19 bases between the two germline ends. CDR3 sequence (DNA): TGCGCCAGCAGCTTATTGGGCCGGGAAGGCGGCGAAAAACTGTTTTTT. Protein: CASSLLGREGGEKLFF.

This chain joins TRBV7-2 and TRBJ2-7; D uncertain. The V gene lost 0 bases and the J gene lost 5 bases, with 5 bases spanning the gap. Germline V gene lookup returns CDR1 SGHTA and CDR2 FQGNSA. The CDR3 has 12 amino acids. The CDR3: CASSLAHNEQYF. CDR3 in DNA: TGTGCCAGCAGCTTAGCCCATAACGAGCAGTACTTC.

The table lists this clone with a few counts. The chain recombines TRBV7-7 with TRBJ2-1; 9 nucleotides align to TRBD2. Germline assignment: CDR1 SSHAT and CDR2 FNYEAQ (reference sequence). The V segment lost 6 bases and the J segment 5 bases; nucleotides outside the gene matches: 17. The CDR3 spans 18 residues. This CDR3 reads CASSHFPSATSGDNEQFF. The DNA of the CDR3 is TGTGCCAGCAGTCATTTTCCTAGTGCGACTAGCGGCGACAATGAGCAGTTCTTC.

This chain uses TRBV7-3 with TRBJ2-1, with 8 bases aligning to TRBD2. The CDR3 spans 14 residues. Germline V gives CDR1 SGHTA, CDR2 FQGTGA. With 0 bases clipped from V and 7 bases from J, the junction kept 2 bases outside the gene matches. For the CDR3, the DNA is TGTGCCAGCAGCTTAACCGGCGGGAGGAATGAGCAGTTCTTC. Protein sequence: CASSLTGGRNEQFF.

The chain is built from TRBV7-2 and TRBJ1-2; TRBD1 matches 7 bases. The ends lost 5 bases at V and 4 bases at J; junction bases unmatched: 10. Germline V gene sequence: CDR1 SGHTA, CDR2 FQGNSA. The CDR3 is 15 amino acids. CDR3 sequence (DNA): TGTGCCAGCAGCATCGGGACAGAGACACTCTATGGCTACACCTTC. Amino acid sequence: CASSIGTETLYGYTF.

The chain uses TRBV7-2 and TRBJ2-7, with D perhaps matching TRBD1 (6 bases). V was cut by 5 bases and J by 3 bases, with 11 bases left in between. The CDR3 covers 13 residues. Germline CDR1 SGHTA, CDR2 FQGNSA. The CDR3 loop is CASSVRTVYEQYF. The CDR3 nucleotides read TGTGCCAGCAGCGTAAGGACAGTCTACGAGCAGTACTTC.

By sample share, this clone is large. V is TRBV7-9 and J is TRBJ1-2; weak D call: TRBD1 (6 bases). V was trimmed by 5 bases and J by 4 bases, leaving 11 bases between them. Germline V gene data show CDR1 as SEHNR and CDR2 as FQNEAQ (reference sequence). This CDR3 has 13 amino acids. CDR3 DNA sequence: TGTGCCAGCAGCCCAACAGGGATCTATGGCTACACCTTC. This translates into CASSPTGIYGYTF.